The 8 T cell receptor beta chains presented below share a single source sample, sequenced in a study of cytomegalovirus exposure and HLA in healthy donors. Profiling relied on immunoSEQ multiplex PCR, and the TCRdb table lists in-frame clones only, not all of them. The table includes some 250,000 clones, 80% to 95% detected once. Specimen: PBMCs. The source is a woman in her 30s in good health and CMV-seronegative.

The V gene is TRBV6-5, the J gene TRBJ2-1; D ambiguous. With 6 bases removed from V and 2 bases from J, the gap between germline ends came to 14 bases. Germline values: CDR1 MNHEY, CDR2 SVGAGI. The CDR3 is made up of 15 amino acids. CDR3 DNA: TGTGCCAGCAGGTTCGAAGGGAACACCTACAATGAGCAGTTCTTC. Translation: CASRFEGNTYNEQFF.

This clone showed up just a few times. This sequence joins TRBV30 and TRBJ1-5; D remains ambiguous. The CDR3 sequence is 12 residues long. Deletions cut 3 bases from V and 6 bases from J, with 9 bases between. Looked up from germline, CDR1 is GTSNPN and CDR2 is SVGIG (reference sequence). In DNA form, the CDR3 reads TGTGCCTGGAGAGATGAGGGTCAGCCCCAGCATTTT. Its protein product is CAWRDEGQPQHF.

V is TRBV7-6 and J is TRBJ2-3; tentative D call: TRBD2 (6 bases). The germline V gene has CDR1 SGHVS and CDR2 FNYEAQ. CDR3 length: 15 residues. Trimming stripped 3 bases from V and 0 bases from J, with 10 bases between. CDR3 coding DNA: TGTGCCAGCAGCTTCGGGGGACCTAGCACAGATACGCAGTATTTT. It codes for CASSFGGPSTDTQYF.

The chain recombines TRBV28 with TRBJ1-5; D is unclear. The V end was cut by 5 bases, the J end by 5 bases, with 13 bases between. The CDR3 is made up of 14 amino acids. The germline V gene has CDR1 MDHEN and CDR2 SYDVKM. CDR3 bases: TGTGCCAGCAGTCTTCCGGGTTACGATCAGCCCCAGCATTTT. It codes for CASSLPGYDQPQHF.

The rearrangement links TRBV19 to TRBJ1-5, with D possibly being TRBD1 (5 bases). V was shortened by 10 bases and J by 3 bases, with 22 bases between the two germline ends. Germline CDR1 reads LNHDA; CDR2 reads SQIVND (reference sequence). The CDR3 covers 16 residues. The CDR3 sequence is CATTPMGEGANQPQHF. In nucleotides, the CDR3 is TGTGCCACCACACCGATGGGGGAAGGGGCCAATCAGCCCCAGCATTTT.

CDR3 in amino acids: CSVDAVAGSSYNEQFF. CDR3 DNA sequence: TGCAGCGTTGATGCCGTAGCGGGAAGCTCCTACAATGAGCAGTTCTTC. The chain recombines TRBV29-1 with TRBJ2-1, with 8 nucleotides matching TRBD2. Germline-derived CDR1 and CDR2 are SQVTM and ANQGSEA. CDR3 size: 16 residues. V gave up 3 bases and J gave up 0 bases; unmatched junction bases: 7.

This clone was counted a single time. The CDR3 protein is CASRAPGQGVDEQFF. The DNA of the CDR3 is TGTGCCAGCAGAGCCCCGGGACAGGGGGTCGATGAGCAGTTCTTC. This chain links TRBV2 with TRBJ2-1, with 11 bases matching TRBD1. Per the germline V gene, CDR1 is SNHLY and CDR2 is FYNNEI. The CDR3 has 15 amino acids. V shed 6 bases and J 8 bases; nucleotides not matched to a gene: 9.

V gene TRBV28 combines with J gene TRBJ1-2; D is ambiguous. The V end lost 6 bases, the J end lost 4 bases, and 9 bases lay between the germline ends. The CDR3 has 12 residues. Germline CDR1 is MDHEN and CDR2 is SYDVKM. The CDR3, as DNA: TGTGCCAGCAGCCAGAATACCTATGGCTACACCTTC. Translated, it gives CASSQNTYGYTF.